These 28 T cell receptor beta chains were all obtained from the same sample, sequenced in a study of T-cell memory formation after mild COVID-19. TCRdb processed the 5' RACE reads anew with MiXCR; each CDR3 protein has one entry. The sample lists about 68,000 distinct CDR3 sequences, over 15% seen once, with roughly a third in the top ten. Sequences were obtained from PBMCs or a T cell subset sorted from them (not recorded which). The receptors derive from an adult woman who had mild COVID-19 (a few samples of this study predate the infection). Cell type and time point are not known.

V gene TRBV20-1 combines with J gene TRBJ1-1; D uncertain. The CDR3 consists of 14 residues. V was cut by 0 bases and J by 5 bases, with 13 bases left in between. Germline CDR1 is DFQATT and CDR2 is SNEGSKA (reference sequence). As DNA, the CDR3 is TGCAGTGCTAGAGAGAAGGGTGAGTGGACTGAAGCTTTCTTT. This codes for CSAREKGEWTEAFF.

CDR3 nucleotides: TGTGCCAGCAGCTCACAGGGGGGGAGGTACGAGCAGTACTTC. It encodes CASSSQGGRYEQYF. The rearrangement joins TRBV13 to TRBJ2-7; D is perhaps TRBD1 (8 bases). V was trimmed by 4 bases and J by 4 bases, leaving 14 bases between them. The CDR3 runs 14 residues. Germline CDR1 and CDR2: PRHDT and FYEKMQ (reference sequence).

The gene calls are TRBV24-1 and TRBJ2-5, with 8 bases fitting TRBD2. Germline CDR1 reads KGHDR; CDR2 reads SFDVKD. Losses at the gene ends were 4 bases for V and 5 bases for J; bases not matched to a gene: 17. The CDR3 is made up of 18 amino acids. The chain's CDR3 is CATSEAEERGPLGETQYF. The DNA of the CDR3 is TGTGCCACCAGTGAGGCCGAGGAGCGGGGGCCCTTGGGGGAGACCCAGTACTTC.

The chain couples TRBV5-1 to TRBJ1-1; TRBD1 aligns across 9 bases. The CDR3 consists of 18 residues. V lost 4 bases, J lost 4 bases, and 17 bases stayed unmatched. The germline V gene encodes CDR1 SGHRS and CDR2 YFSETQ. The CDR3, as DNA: TGCGCCAGCAGCCCCAAGGGAACCGGGACAGGGCCCCTCACTGAAGCTTTCTTT. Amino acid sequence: CASSPKGTGTGPLTEAFF.

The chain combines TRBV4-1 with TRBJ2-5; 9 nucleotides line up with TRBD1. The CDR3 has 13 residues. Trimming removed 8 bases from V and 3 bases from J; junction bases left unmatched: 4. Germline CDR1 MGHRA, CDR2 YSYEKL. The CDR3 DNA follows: TGCGCCAGCCGGGGACAGGGCGAAGAGACCCAGTACTTC. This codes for CASRGQGEETQYF.

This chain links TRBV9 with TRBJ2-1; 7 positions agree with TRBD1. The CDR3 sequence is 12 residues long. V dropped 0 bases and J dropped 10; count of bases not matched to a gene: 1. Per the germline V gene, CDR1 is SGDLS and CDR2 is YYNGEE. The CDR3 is CASSVGGQEQFF. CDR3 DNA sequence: TGTGCCAGCAGCGTAGGGGGACAGGAGCAGTTCTTC.

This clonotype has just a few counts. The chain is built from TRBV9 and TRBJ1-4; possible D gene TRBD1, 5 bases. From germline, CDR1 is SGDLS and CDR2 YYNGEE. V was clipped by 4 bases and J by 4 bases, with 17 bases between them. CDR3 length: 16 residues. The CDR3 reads CASSPRLTDNNEKLFF. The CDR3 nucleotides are TGTGCCAGCAGCCCGAGGCTGACAGACAATAATGAAAAACTGTTTTTT. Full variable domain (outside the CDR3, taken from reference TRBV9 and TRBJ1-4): DSGVTQTPKHLITATGQRVTLRCSPRSGDLSVYWYQQSLDQGLQFLIQYYNGEERAKGNILERFSAQQFPDLHSELNLSSLELGDSALYFCASSPRLTDNNEKLFFGSGTQLSVL.

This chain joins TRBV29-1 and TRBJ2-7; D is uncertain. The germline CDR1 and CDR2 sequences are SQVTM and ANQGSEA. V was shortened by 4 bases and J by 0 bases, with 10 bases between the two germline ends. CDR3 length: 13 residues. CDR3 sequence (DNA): TGCAGCGTTGTAATCGCGACCTCCTACGAGCAGTACTTC. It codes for CSVVIATSYEQYF.

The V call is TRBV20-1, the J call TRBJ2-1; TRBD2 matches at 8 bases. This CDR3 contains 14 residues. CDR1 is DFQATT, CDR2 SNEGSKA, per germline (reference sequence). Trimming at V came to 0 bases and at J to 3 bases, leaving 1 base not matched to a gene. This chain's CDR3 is CSARESGSYNEQFF. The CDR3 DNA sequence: TGCAGTGCTAGAGAAAGCGGGAGCTACAATGAGCAGTTCTTC.

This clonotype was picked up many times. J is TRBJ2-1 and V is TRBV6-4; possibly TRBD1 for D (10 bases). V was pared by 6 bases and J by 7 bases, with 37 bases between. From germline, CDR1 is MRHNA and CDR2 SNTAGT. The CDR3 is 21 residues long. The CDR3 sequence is CASSPDPGQGIAGGPGNEQFF. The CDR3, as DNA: TGTGCCAGCAGCCCAGACCCGGGACAGGGGATTGCGGGAGGGCCGGGAAATGAGCAGTTCTTC.

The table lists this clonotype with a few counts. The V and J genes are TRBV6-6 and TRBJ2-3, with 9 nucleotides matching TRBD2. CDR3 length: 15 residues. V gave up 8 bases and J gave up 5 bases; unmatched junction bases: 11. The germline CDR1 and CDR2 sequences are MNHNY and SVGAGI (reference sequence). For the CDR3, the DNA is TGTGCCAGCCTTGCGGGAGGGCCTCAGGGAGATACGCAGTATTTT. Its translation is CASLAGGPQGDTQYF.

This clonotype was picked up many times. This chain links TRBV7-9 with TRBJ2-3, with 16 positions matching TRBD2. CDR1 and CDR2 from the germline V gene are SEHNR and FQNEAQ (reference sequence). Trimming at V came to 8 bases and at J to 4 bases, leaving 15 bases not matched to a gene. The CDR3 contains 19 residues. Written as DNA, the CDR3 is TGTGCCAGCGGCAATGCGGGACTAGCGGGAGGGCCGTGGGCAGATACGCAGTATTTT. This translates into CASGNAGLAGGPWADTQYF.

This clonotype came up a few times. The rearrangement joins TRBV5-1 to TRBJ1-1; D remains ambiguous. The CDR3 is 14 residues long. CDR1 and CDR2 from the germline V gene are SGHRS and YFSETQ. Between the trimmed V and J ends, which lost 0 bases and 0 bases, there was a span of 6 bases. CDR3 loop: CASSLGHLNTEAFF. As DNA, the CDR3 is TGCGCCAGCAGCTTGGGTCATTTGAACACTGAAGCTTTCTTT.

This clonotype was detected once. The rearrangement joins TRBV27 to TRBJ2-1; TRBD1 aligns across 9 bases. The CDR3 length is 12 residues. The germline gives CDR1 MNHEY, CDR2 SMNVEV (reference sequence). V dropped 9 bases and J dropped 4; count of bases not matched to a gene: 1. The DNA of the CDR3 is TGTGCCAGGGACAGGGGTTACAATGAGCAGTTCTTC. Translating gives CARDRGYNEQFF.

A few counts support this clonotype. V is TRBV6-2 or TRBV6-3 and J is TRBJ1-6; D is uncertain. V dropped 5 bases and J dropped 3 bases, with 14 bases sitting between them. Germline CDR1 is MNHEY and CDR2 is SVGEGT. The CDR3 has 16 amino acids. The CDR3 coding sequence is TGTGCCAGCAGTCCGGACCTCACGATCTATAATTCACCCCTCCACTTT. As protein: CASSPDLTIYNSPLHF.

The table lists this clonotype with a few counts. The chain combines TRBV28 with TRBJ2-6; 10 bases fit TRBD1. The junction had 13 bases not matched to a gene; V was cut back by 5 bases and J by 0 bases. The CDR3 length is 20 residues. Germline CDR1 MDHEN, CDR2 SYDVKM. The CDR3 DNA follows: TGTGCCAGCAGTCCGTTATCAGGACAGGGGGTATACTCTGGGGCCAACGTCCTGACTTTC. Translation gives CASSPLSGQGVYSGANVLTF.

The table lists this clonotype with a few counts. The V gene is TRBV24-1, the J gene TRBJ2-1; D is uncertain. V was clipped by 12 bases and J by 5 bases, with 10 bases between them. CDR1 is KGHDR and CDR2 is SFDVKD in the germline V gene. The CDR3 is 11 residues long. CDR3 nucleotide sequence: TGTGCCTCCCAAGAGAACAATGAGCAGTTCTTC. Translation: CASQENNEQFF.

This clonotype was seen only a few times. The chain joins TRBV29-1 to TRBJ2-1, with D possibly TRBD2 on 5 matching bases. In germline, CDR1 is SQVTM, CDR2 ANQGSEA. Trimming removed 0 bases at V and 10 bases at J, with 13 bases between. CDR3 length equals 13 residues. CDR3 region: CSVEELGEGEQFF. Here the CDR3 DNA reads TGCAGCGTTGAAGAGTTGGGTGAGGGAGAGCAGTTCTTC.

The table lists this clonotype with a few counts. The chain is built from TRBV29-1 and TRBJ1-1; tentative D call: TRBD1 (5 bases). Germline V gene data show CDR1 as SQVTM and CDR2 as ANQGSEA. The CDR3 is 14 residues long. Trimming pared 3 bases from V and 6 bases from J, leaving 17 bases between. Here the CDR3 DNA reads TGCAGCGTTGAGGGGGAGGACGGGCGCGCTGAAGCTTTCTTT. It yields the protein CSVEGEDGRAEAFF.

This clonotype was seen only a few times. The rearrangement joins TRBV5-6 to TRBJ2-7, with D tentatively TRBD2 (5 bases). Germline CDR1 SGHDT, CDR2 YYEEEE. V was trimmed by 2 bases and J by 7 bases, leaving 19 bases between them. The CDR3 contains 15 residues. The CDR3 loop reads CASSLRGRRFLEQYF. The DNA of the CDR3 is TGTGCCAGCAGCTTACGCGGGCGGCGTTTTCTGGAGCAGTACTTC.

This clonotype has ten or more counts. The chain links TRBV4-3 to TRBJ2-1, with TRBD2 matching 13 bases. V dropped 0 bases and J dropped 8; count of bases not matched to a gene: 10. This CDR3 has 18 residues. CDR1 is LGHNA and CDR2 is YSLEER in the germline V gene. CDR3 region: CASSQDHPGTSGIDEQFF. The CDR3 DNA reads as TGCGCCAGCAGCCAAGATCATCCAGGGACTAGCGGGATCGATGAGCAGTTCTTC.

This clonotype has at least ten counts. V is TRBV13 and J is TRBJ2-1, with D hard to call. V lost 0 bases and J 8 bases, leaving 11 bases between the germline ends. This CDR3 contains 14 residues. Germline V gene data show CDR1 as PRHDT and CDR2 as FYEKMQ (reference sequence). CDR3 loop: CASSLGSHHHEQFF. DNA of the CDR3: TGTGCCAGCAGCTTAGGTTCCCACCATCATGAGCAGTTCTTC. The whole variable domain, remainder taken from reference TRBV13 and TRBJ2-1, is AAGVIQSPRHLIKEKRETATLKCYPIPRHDTVYWYQQGPGQDPQFLISFYEKMQSDKGSIPDRFSAQQFSDYHSELNMSSLELGDSALYFCASSLGSHHHEQFFGPGTRLTVL.

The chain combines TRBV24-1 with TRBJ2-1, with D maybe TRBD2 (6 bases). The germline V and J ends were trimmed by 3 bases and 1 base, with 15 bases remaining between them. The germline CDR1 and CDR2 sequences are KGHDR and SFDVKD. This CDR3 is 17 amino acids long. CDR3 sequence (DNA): TGTGCCACCAGTGATACCCCCGGCGGGATGTCCTACAATGAGCAGTTCTTC. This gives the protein CATSDTPGGMSYNEQFF.

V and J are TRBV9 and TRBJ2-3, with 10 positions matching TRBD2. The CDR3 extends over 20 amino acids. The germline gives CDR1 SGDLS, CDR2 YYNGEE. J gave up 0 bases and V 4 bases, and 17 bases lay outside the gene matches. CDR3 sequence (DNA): TGTGCCAGCAGCCCCTTTTGGGGTCTAGCGGGGGCCACTAGCACAGATACGCAGTATTTT. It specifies CASSPFWGLAGATSTDTQYF.

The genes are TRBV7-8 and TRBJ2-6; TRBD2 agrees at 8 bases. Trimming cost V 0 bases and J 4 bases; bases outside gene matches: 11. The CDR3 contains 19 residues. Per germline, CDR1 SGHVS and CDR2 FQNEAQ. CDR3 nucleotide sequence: TGTGCCAGCAGCTTAGCTTATTTGGGCGGGGGGCAAGGGGCCAACGTCCTGACTTTC. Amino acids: CASSLAYLGGGQGANVLTF.

The CDR3 here is CSARDRFGYTF. The CDR3 region has the DNA TGCAGTGCTAGAGATCGGTTTGGCTACACCTTC. V gene TRBV20-1 combines with J gene TRBJ1-2, with D hard to call. Germline-derived CDR1 and CDR2 are DFQATT and SNEGSKA (reference sequence). V was shortened by 0 bases and J by 7 bases, with 6 bases between the two germline ends. This CDR3 region has 11 residues.

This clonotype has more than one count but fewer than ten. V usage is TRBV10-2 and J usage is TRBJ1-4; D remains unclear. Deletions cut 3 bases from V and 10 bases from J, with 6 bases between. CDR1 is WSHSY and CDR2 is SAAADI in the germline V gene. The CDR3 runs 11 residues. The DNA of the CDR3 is TGCGCCAGCAGTGACAGTGGAAAACTGTTTTTT. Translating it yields CASSDSGKLFF.

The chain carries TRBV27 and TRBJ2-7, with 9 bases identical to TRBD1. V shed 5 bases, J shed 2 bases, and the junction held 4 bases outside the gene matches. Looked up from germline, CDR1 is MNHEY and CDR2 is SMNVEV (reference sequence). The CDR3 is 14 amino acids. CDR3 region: CASSPRTGAYEQYF. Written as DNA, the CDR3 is TGTGCCAGCAGTCCCCGGACAGGGGCCTACGAGCAGTACTTC.